The 14 T cell receptor beta chains below come from one sample, sequenced in a study of blood T cell repertoires in COVID-19. Method: immunoSEQ multiplex PCR; TCRdb's copy keeps in-frame clones and lacks some. Found here are about 160,000 clones, 89% of them singletons; the top ten hold roughly 3.1%. Sample: peripheral blood. All receptors come from a man in his 60s with acute or convalescent COVID-19.

The rearrangement links TRBV19 to TRBJ1-5, with unresolved D. Trimming took 4 bases from V and 6 from J, leaving 16 bases between them. Germline V gene lookup returns CDR1 LNHDA and CDR2 SQIVND (reference sequence). This CDR3 has 15 residues. For the CDR3, the DNA is TGTGCCAGTAGTACTACCAAGGCTGGAGTTCAGCCCCAGCATTTT. The encoded protein is CASSTTKAGVQPQHF.

Note on this clone: At one end, the junction sequence differs from germline, possibly due to a read error. V and J are TRBV6-5 and TRBJ2-1; D call uncertain. Germline V gene lookup returns CDR1 MNHEY and CDR2 SVGAGI. The CDR3 length is 13 residues. CDR3 amino acids: CASSNYPYNEQFF. The CDR3 DNA sequence: TGTGCCAGCAGTAACTATCCTTACAACGAGCAGTTCTTC.

This clone has only one observation. The J gene is TRBJ1-6, the V gene TRBV4-2; D is uncertain. The V and J ends lost 0 bases and 0 bases respectively, with 9 bases between them. This CDR3 has 17 amino acids. Germline V CDR1 and CDR2: LGHNA, YNFKEQ. The CDR3 reads CASSQDFESSYNSPLHF. In DNA form, the CDR3 reads TGTGCCAGCAGCCAAGATTTCGAGAGCTCCTATAATTCACCCCTCCACTTT.

This clone was detected only once. The chain joins TRBV30 to TRBJ1-5; a possible D gene is TRBD1 (6 bases). The CDR3 extends over 14 amino acids. Per the germline V gene, CDR1 is GTSNPN and CDR2 is SVGIG (reference sequence). V dropped 2 bases and J dropped 1 base, with 9 bases sitting between them. This CDR3 is CAWSFQGSNQPQHF. The DNA of the CDR3 is TGTGCCTGGAGTTTTCAGGGGAGCAATCAGCCCCAGCATTTT.

J is TRBJ1-2 and V is TRBV27, with 8 bases aligning to TRBD1. V dropped 3 bases and J dropped 8; count of bases not matched to a gene: 5. CDR1 and CDR2 from the germline V gene are MNHEY and SMNVEV (reference sequence). The CDR3 spans 13 residues. CDR3 nucleotide sequence: TGTGCCAGCAGTTTTGGACAGGGAGACGGCTACACCTTC. Translating gives CASSFGQGDGYTF.

The chain has TRBV3-1 (or the pseudogene TRBV3-2) and TRBJ2-3; D might be TRBD2 (6 bases). The length of the CDR3 is 16 residues. V was trimmed by 4 bases and J by 2 bases, leaving 16 bases between them. Germline CDR1 LGHDT, CDR2 YNNKEL (reference sequence). CDR3 bases: TGTGCCAGCAGCCCGCGGGGACGGTCCTTCACAGATACGCAGTATTTT. It specifies CASSPRGRSFTDTQYF.

The CDR3 reads CASRWRGGGYTF. The CDR3 DNA is TGTGCCAGCAGATGGAGGGGTGGAGGCTACACCTTC. The chain uses TRBV27 and TRBJ1-2; perhaps TRBD1 as D (5 bases). CDR3 length equals 12 residues. The germline CDR1 and CDR2 sequences are MNHEY and SMNVEV (reference sequence). With 6 bases removed from V and 8 bases from J, the gap between germline ends came to 13 bases.

The chain uses TRBV12-5 and TRBJ2-5, with 7 nucleotides matching TRBD2. The V and J ends lost 4 bases and 1 base, in that order; junction bases with no gene match: 12. The germline CDR1 and CDR2 sequences are LGHNT and FRNRAP. The CDR3 loop spans 17 amino acids. CDR3: CASGSQVRGGTQETQYF. The CDR3 DNA reads as TGTGCTAGTGGTTCCCAGGTGCGGGGAGGGACCCAAGAGACCCAGTACTTC.

The rearrangement uses TRBV29-1 and TRBJ1-2; D remains ambiguous. V lost 3 bases, J lost 2 bases, and 13 bases lay in between. Germline CDR1 SQVTM, CDR2 ANQGSEA. The CDR3 sequence is 14 residues long. The CDR3 nucleotides read TGCAGCGTTGAGGGAGGAGCGGGAAACTATGGCTACACCTTC. This codes for CSVEGGAGNYGYTF.

The CDR3 bases are TGTGCCAGCAGTTACTCGGACAGCTACGAGCAGTACTTC. This sequence encodes CASSYSDSYEQYF. This chain links TRBV6-5 with TRBJ2-7, with D perhaps matching TRBD1 (6 bases). The V end lost 0 bases, the J end lost 3 bases, and 6 bases lay between the germline ends. Per the germline V gene, CDR1 is MNHEY and CDR2 is SVGAGI. The CDR3 totals 13 residues.

V is TRBV4-1 and J is TRBJ2-6; no clear D gene. Trimming took off 0 bases at V and 1 base at J, with 13 bases between the two ends. Germline CDR1 MGHRA, CDR2 YSYEKL. The CDR3 has 18 residues. The CDR3 bases are TGCGCCAGCAGCCAAGACTACAGCACCTCATCTGGGGCCAACGTCCTGACTTTC. It translates to CASSQDYSTSSGANVLTF.

The genes are TRBV7-2 and TRBJ2-5, with D perhaps matching TRBD2 (6 bases). The CDR3 has 14 amino acids. The germline gives CDR1 SGHTA, CDR2 FQGNSA. V lost 3 bases and J 5 bases, leaving 13 bases between the germline ends. The CDR3 DNA sequence: TGTGCCAGCAGCTTTGGGCCAGGGAGGGAGACCCAGTACTTC. This gives the protein CASSFGPGRETQYF.

The chain combines TRBV4-1 with TRBJ1-3, with TRBD1 matching over 7 bases. V dropped 4 bases and J dropped 0; count of bases not matched to a gene: 9. Germline assignment: CDR1 MGHRA and CDR2 YSYEKL. This CDR3 comprises 17 residues. The CDR3 loop reads CASSRQQGRASGNTIYF. CDR3 DNA: TGCGCCAGCAGCCGGCAACAGGGGCGAGCCTCTGGAAACACCATATATTTT.

The rearrangement links TRBV7-6 to TRBJ1-1, with 7 positions matching TRBD1. J lost 5 bases, V lost 5 bases, and 14 bases had no gene match. This CDR3 has 16 amino acids. The V gene's germline CDR1 is SGHVS and CDR2 FNYEAQ. CDR3 sequence: CASSRGPSGGITEAFF. CDR3 nucleotide sequence: TGTGCCAGCAGCCGAGGCCCCTCAGGGGGTATTACTGAAGCTTTCTTT. The complete variable domain, with remaining parts taken from reference TRBV7-6 and TRBJ1-1, reads GAGVSQSPRYKVTKRGQDVALRCDPISGHVSLYWYRQALGQGPEFLTYFNYEAQQDKSGLPNDRFSAERPEGSISTLTIQRTEQRDSAMYRCASSRGPSGGITEAFFGQGTRLTVV.